Listed below are T cell receptor beta chains from one sample, sequenced in a study of T-cell memory formation after mild COVID-19. In TCRdb, the 5' RACE reads were re-called with MiXCR into one record per CDR3 protein. The table shows 98,000 or so distinct CDR3 sequences, with 15% to 20% occurring only once. The sequencing input was PBMCs or a T cell subset sorted from them (not recorded which). Receptor source: a man between 18 and 29 years old who had mild COVID-19 (a few samples of this study predate the infection). Cell type and time point are not known. CDR3s include the opening cysteine and the closing phenylalanine or tryptophan. Fields, in order: V gene, clone size, D gene, J gene, CDR3 DNA, CDR3 protein. A D gene is named only where the DNA matches it firmly. Clone size, where shown, is once, few, many, or a class for clones that have expanded.

v_gene: TRBV11-2; abundance: -; d_gene: -; j_gene: TRBJ2-7; CDR3nt: TGTGCCAGCAGCTCCGAGTTCAGGGGAGGGGACGAGCAGTACTTC; CDR3aa: CASSSEFRGGDEQYF
v_gene: TRBV6-5; abundance: -; d_gene: TRBD1; j_gene: TRBJ2-5; CDR3nt: TGTGCCAGCACCAGGGGGCTAGGGCAAGAGACCCAGTACTTC; CDR3aa: CASTRGLGQETQYF
v_gene: TRBV28; abundance: -; d_gene: -; j_gene: TRBJ1-2; CDR3nt: TGTGCCAGCAGGGGGACCGAAAACTATGGCTACACCTTC; CDR3aa: CASRGTENYGYTF
v_gene: TRBV5-1; abundance: -; d_gene: -; j_gene: TRBJ2-1; CDR3nt: TGCGCCAGCAGCTTGGGGGGTTTGGAGGGGACCTACAATGAGCAGTTCTTC; CDR3aa: CASSLGGLEGTYNEQFF
v_gene: TRBV27; abundance: -; d_gene: TRBD2; j_gene: TRBJ2-1; CDR3nt: TGTGCCAGCAGTCCCTTCGGGGGAGGGAACAATGAGCAGTTCTTC; CDR3aa: CASSPFGGGNNEQFF
v_gene: TRBV9; abundance: -; d_gene: TRBD1; j_gene: TRBJ1-6; CDR3nt: TGTGCCAGCAGCATCAGGGGGCTGAATTCACCCCTCCACTTT; CDR3aa: CASSIRGLNSPLHF
v_gene: TRBV6-5; abundance: -; d_gene: -; j_gene: TRBJ2-3; CDR3nt: TGTGCCAGCAGTTACTCGTTATCAGTAAGCACAGATACGCAGTATTTT; CDR3aa: CASSYSLSVSTDTQYF
v_gene: TRBV12-3/TRBV12-4; abundance: few; d_gene: TRBD2; j_gene: TRBJ2-1; CDR3nt: TGTGCCAGCACCCAATCTAGCGGGGGGGCAGGGCAGTTCTTC; CDR3aa: CASTQSSGGAGQFF
v_gene: TRBV3-1; abundance: -; d_gene: -; j_gene: TRBJ1-3; CDR3nt: TGTGCCAGCAGCCAAGTAGTAGGGCACTCTGGAAACACCATATATTTT; CDR3aa: CASSQVVGHSGNTIYF
v_gene: TRBV13; abundance: -; d_gene: -; j_gene: TRBJ2-6; CDR3nt: TGTGCCAGCAGCTCTAAGGCTACCGGGGCCAACGTCCTGACTTTC; CDR3aa: CASSSKATGANVLTF
v_gene: TRBV4-1; abundance: few; d_gene: -; j_gene: TRBJ2-3; CDR3nt: TGCGCCAGCAGCTCAGAACGGACGGGAACGCAGTATTTT; CDR3aa: CASSSERTGTQYF
v_gene: TRBV6-5; abundance: few; d_gene: -; j_gene: TRBJ1-6; CDR3nt: TGTGCCAGCACCCAATCCGAGGCCTACCGGTCACCCCTCCACTTT; CDR3aa: CASTQSEAYRSPLHF
v_gene: TRBV12-3/TRBV12-4; abundance: few; d_gene: -; j_gene: TRBJ1-2; CDR3nt: TGTGCCAGCAGTCGGGACTTCTATGGCTACACCTTC; CDR3aa: CASSRDFYGYTF
v_gene: TRBV18; abundance: few; d_gene: -; j_gene: TRBJ2-7; CDR3nt: TGTGCCAGCTCACAGGGGCAGTTCTACGAGCAGTACTTC; CDR3aa: CASSQGQFYEQYF
v_gene: TRBV4-1; abundance: few; d_gene: -; j_gene: TRBJ1-1; CDR3nt: TGCGCCAGCAGCCAGCCCGGACTTCCGAACACTGAAGCTTTCTTT; CDR3aa: CASSQPGLPNTEAFF
v_gene: TRBV27; abundance: -; d_gene: TRBD2; j_gene: TRBJ2-1; CDR3nt: TGTGCCAGCAGTGCCCTGACTAGCGGGGTCTACAATGAGCAGTTCTTC; CDR3aa: CASSALTSGVYNEQFF
v_gene: TRBV20-1; abundance: -; d_gene: -; j_gene: TRBJ2-7; CDR3nt: TGCAGTGCTCATCCGGACGGACATCTCTACGAGCAGTACTTC; CDR3aa: CSAHPDGHLYEQYF
v_gene: TRBV7-3; abundance: few; d_gene: -; j_gene: TRBJ1-2; CDR3nt: TGTGCCAGCAGCTTAAGCTATGGCTACACCTTC; CDR3aa: CASSLSYGYTF
v_gene: TRBV20-1; abundance: few; d_gene: -; j_gene: TRBJ2-5; CDR3nt: TGCAGTGCTAGATCGGGGTCCCAAGAGACCCAGTACTTC; CDR3aa: CSARSGSQETQYF
v_gene: TRBV2; abundance: few; d_gene: TRBD1; j_gene: TRBJ1-5; CDR3nt: TGTGCCAGCACTCCGGACAGGGAGCAGCCCCAGCATTTT; CDR3aa: CASTPDREQPQHF
v_gene: TRBV13; abundance: -; d_gene: TRBD2; j_gene: TRBJ2-3; CDR3nt: TGTGCCAGCTCCCCAGGTCGGACTAGCAGGACAGATACGCAGTATTTT; CDR3aa: CASSPGRTSRTDTQYF
v_gene: TRBV4-2; abundance: few; d_gene: TRBD1; j_gene: TRBJ1-2; CDR3nt: TGTGCCAGCAGCCCAAGACAGGGCCAGTACTCCTTC; CDR3aa: CASSPRQGQYSF
v_gene: TRBV7-6; abundance: few; d_gene: -; j_gene: TRBJ2-1; CDR3nt: TGTGCCAGCAGCTTAGACCATGGCACAGGCCAGGCGGCGTACAATGAGCAGTTCTTC; CDR3aa: CASSLDHGTGQAAYNEQFF